The clone carrying this T cell receptor (beta chain) was seen only a few times. The data belong to a study of T cells after yellow fever vaccination. As TCR cDNA was made by 5'RACE template switching, a universal primer site and UMIs were added. TCRdb ran MiXCR on the 5' RACE reads and lists one entry per CDR3 protein. The table has 400,000 to 650,000 distinct CDR3 sequences, less than 25% seen once; the top ten hold roughly 16%. This CDR3 has 17 residues. Trimming took 1 base from V and 5 from J; bases not matched to a gene: 13. The V gene's germline CDR1 is SGHNT and CDR2 YYREEE (reference sequence).

This specimen consisted of PBMCs, obtained approximately 22 days after the first yellow fever vaccination. This clonotype originated in a man in his late teens or twenties who received the YFV17D yellow fever vaccine. This sequence joins TRBV5-4 and TRBJ2-5; 8 bases are shared with TRBD1. The CDR3 region is CASSLLWADRAKETQYF. The DNA for the CDR3 is TGTGCCAGCAGCTTGTTGTGGGCGGACAGGGCGAAGGAGACCCAGTACTTC.